These T cell receptor beta chains were read from a single sample in a study of blood T cell repertoires in COVID-19. Assay: immunoSEQ multiplex PCR; the TCRdb copy retains only in-frame clones and omits some. The data contain about 59,000 clones, more than 75% of them singletons. Sequenced material: peripheral blood. These receptors all come from a man older than 75 in a cohort sampled during active COVID-19. The CDR3 runs from the conserved cysteine through the conserved F or W. Each record gives: J gene, D gene, V gene, CDR3 protein, CDR3 DNA. The D gene is left open where the match is weak.

TRBJ2-3	TRBD2	TRBV5-4	CASRLGGDPTDTQYF	TGTGCCAGCAGATTGGGGGGGGACCCCACAGATACGCAGTATTTT
TRBJ2-3	TRBD2	TRBV3-1/TRBV3-2	CASSQEGLAGGGTDTQYF	TGTGCCAGCAGCCAAGAGGGCCTAGCGGGAGGTGGCACAGATACGCAGTATTTT
TRBJ1-2	-	TRBV19	CASSNRRQLNYGYTF	TGTGCCAGTAGTAACCGACGACAGCTGAACTATGGCTACACCTTC
TRBJ1-3	-	TRBV30	CAWTGSGNTIYF	TGTGCCTGGACAGGTTCTGGAAACACCATATATTTT
TRBJ2-7	-	TRBV7-2	CASSSGGLREQYF	TGTGCCAGCAGTTCCGGGGGGCTGAGGGAGCAGTACTTC
TRBJ1-6	-	TRBV5-1	CASSLTDRRTYNSPLHF	TGCGCCAGCAGCTTGACCGACAGGAGAACATATAATTCACCCCTCCACTTT
TRBJ1-3	TRBD1	TRBV6-5	CASSQTGGFGNTIYF	TGTGCCAGCAGCCAGACAGGGGGCTTTGGAAACACCATATATTTT
TRBJ2-3	TRBD2	TRBV30	CAFSGRAPDTQYF	TGTGCCTTTAGCGGGAGGGCCCCAGATACGCAGTATTTT
TRBJ1-5	-	TRBV21-1	CASSTLQGSNQPQHF	TGTGCCAGCAGCACACTACAGGGAAGCAATCAGCCCCAGCATTTT
TRBJ2-1	TRBD2	TRBV5-4	CASTRSGLADSYNEQFF	TGTGCCAGCACAAGGTCGGGACTAGCGGACTCCTACAATGAGCAGTTCTTC
TRBJ1-5	-	TRBV15	CATSRGSREVNQPQHF	TGTGCCACCAGCAGAGGATCCAGGGAGGTCAATCAGCCCCAGCATTTT
TRBJ1-1	TRBD1	TRBV11-2	CASSYNRGSEAFF	TGTGCCAGCAGCTACAACAGGGGGTCTGAAGCTTTCTTT
TRBJ2-2	-	TRBV11-2	CASSLDLGGPKTGELFF	TGTGCCAGCAGCTTAGATTTGGGGGGGCCAAAAACCGGGGAGCTGTTTTTT
TRBJ1-2	-	TRBV6-2/TRBV6-3	CASSYPRGGGYGYTF	TGTGCCAGCAGTTACCCGAGAGGGGGGGGCTATGGCTACACCTTC
TRBJ1-6	-	TRBV9	CASSETPGKNSPLHF	TGTGCCAGCAGCGAAACCCCAGGGAAAAATTCACCCCTCCACTTT
TRBJ1-5	TRBD1	TRBV18	CASSPGQGNINQPQHF	TGTGCCAGCTCACCGGGACAGGGGAATATCAATCAGCCCCAGCATTTT
TRBJ1-1	-	TRBV21-1	CASSKEGERVNTEAFF	TGTGCCAGCAGCAAAGAGGGTGAGAGGGTGAACACTGAAGCTTTCTTT
TRBJ1-1	-	TRBV15	CATSRALGTTEAFF	TGTGCCACCAGCAGAGCTCTCGGGACTACTGAAGCTTTCTTT